This T cell receptor beta chain was obtained from a study of blood T cell repertoires in COVID-19 (dated by TCRdb to the early 2020s). Some background on the complete study: Samples covering the acute and convalescent phases of COVID-19 were provided by collaborators in the United States, Italy and Spain. The prospective study material was composed of cDNA or gDNA derived from T cells, B-cell-depleted T cells, or PBMCs. Deeply sampled blood TCRbeta repertoires from subjects exposed to, actively infected with, or recovered from COVID-19 were included in the dataset. The repertoires were released in a freely available public database meant as a resource for research on the immune response to SARS-CoV-2. The samples were drawn from two sources: the first 160 participants of the ongoing ImmuneRACE study, and some 1,300 subjects contributed by 6 global collaborators. Sample metadata almost always included a de-identified subject ID, COVID-19 status, age in years and sex. Where HLA class I and class II types were available, the types were taken from metadata supplied by the sample provider, not from assay-based typing.

Note on this clone: Its antigen is unknown. The record has no base qualities; no much larger clone is one base away.

Overall study results and their limits: The amount of clinical and demographic metadata varied by source and participant and was provided uncurated.

The CDR3 runs 14 amino acids, cysteine and phenylalanine included. Only the CDR3 DNA stays, 42 bases, in frame from base 1. From a lookup of the germline V gene, CDR1 and CDR2 are MDHEN and SYDVKM. The V and J ends are trimmed by 6 bases and 3 bases, leaving 12 bases between them. TCRbeta CDR3 regions were amplified from genomic DNA by means of the immunoSEQ Assay, a bias-controlled multiplex PCR. Under the source paper's analysis protocol: Nucleated cell counts per sample were estimated from amplification of reference gene primers within the assay. To quantify the absolute abundance of each unique TCRbeta CDR3 rearrangement, sequence reads were collapsed and filtered. For each sample, productive Simpson clonality was calculated as the square root of Simpson's diversity index across productive rearrangements. The immuneACCESS repertoire file appears here via TCRdb, limited to in-frame rearrangements. These files lack a portion of the clones; in checked studies, under half of the deficit traces to unresolved V genes, and the cause of the others is not known. The V and J calls and clone size are taken from that table; D and trimming were inferred from the DNA. The sample table shows about 190,000 clones, and 75% to 90% are seen once. The biggest ten clones account for about 1.1% of the sample.

Each collaborating institution followed its own protocols to collect whole blood in K2EDTA tubes. For TCRbeta analysis, collaborators shipped samples in one of three forms: frozen whole blood, isolated PBMCs, or DNA extracted from either of those sample types. The chain was built from TRBV28 and TRBJ1-5; possibly the D gene is TRBD1, per 5 matching bases. Sequenced: peripheral blood. The TCR sequence derives from a young man with acute or convalescent COVID-19. The CDR3: CASSNKGYNQPQHF. The sequenced DNA: TGTGCCAGCAGCAACAAGGGGTACAATCAGCCCCAGCATTTT.